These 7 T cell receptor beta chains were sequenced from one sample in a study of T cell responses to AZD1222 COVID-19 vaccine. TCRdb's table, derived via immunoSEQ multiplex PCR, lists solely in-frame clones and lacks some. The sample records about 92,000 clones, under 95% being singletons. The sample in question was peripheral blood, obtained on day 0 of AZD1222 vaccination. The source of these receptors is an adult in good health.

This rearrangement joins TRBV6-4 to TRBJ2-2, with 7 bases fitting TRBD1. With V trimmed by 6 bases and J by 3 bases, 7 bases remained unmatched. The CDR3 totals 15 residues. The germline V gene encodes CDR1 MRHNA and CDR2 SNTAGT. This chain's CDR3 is CASRPGTADTGELFF. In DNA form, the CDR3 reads TGTGCCAGCAGACCCGGGACAGCTGACACCGGGGAGCTGTTTTTT.

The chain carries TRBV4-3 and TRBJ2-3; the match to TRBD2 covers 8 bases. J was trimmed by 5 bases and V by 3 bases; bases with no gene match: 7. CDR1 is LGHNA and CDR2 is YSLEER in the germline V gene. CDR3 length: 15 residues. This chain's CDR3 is CASSQNSGAVDTQYF. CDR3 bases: TGCGCCAGCAGCCAGAATAGCGGGGCGGTAGATACGCAGTATTTT.

For the CDR3, the DNA is TGTGCCAGTAGTATAACCTACACTTCTGGAAACACCATATATTTT. Translation gives CASSITYTSGNTIYF. The gene calls are TRBV19 and TRBJ1-3; no firm D call. Germline V lookup: CDR1 LNHDA, CDR2 SQIVND (reference sequence). The CDR3 has 15 residues. The V gene lost 2 bases and the J gene lost 1 base, with 9 bases spanning the gap.

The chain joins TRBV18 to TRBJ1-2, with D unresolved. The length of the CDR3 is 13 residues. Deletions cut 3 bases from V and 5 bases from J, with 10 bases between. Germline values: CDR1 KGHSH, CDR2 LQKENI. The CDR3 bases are TGTGCCAGCTCACCCGATGCACTATATGGCTACACCTTC. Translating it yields CASSPDALYGYTF.

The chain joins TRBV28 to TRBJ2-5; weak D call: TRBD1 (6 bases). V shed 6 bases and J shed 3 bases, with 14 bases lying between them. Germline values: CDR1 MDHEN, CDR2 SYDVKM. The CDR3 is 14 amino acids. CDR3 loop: CASSPAQGEETQYF. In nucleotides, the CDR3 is TGTGCCAGCAGCCCAGCACAGGGAGAAGAGACCCAGTACTTC.

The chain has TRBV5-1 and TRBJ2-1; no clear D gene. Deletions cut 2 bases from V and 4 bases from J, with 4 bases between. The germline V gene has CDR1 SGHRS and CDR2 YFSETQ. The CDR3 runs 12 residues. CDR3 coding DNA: TGCGCCAGCAGCTTTACTTACAATGAGCAGTTCTTC. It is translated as CASSFTYNEQFF.

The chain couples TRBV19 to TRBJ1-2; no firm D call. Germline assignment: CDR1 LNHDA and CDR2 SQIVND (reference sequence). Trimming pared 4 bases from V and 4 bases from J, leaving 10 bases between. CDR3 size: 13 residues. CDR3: CASSREGGYGYTF. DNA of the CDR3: TGTGCCAGTAGTAGAGAGGGCGGCTATGGCTACACCTTC.